This T cell receptor beta chain was recorded in a study of shared clonotypes between healthy human individuals. This table comes from immunoSEQ multiplex PCR, and its TCRdb copy is limited to in-frame clones, with some not included. The table includes about 1,800,000 clones, about 95% detected once. CD45RO-negative CD8 cells positively selected for CCR7 made up the naive population, which excluded terminally differentiated effector memory CD45RA+ cells. The sample comprised naive CD8+ T cells sorted from blood. The clonotype comes from a man younger than 35 in good health.

CDR3 protein: CASSLRDTQETQYF. In DNA form, the CDR3 reads TGTGCCAGCAGCCTACGGGACACCCAAGAGACCCAGTACTTC. The chain links TRBV14 to TRBJ2-5; a possible D gene is TRBD1 (6 bases). Germline loops: CDR1 SGHDN, CDR2 FVKESK. This CDR3 comprises 14 residues. With 4 bases removed from V and 1 base from J, the gap between germline ends came to 10 bases.